This T cell receptor beta chain stems from a study of shared clonotypes between healthy human individuals. Study as a whole: There were three CD4 naive, three CD4 memory, two CD8 naive and one CD8 memory plates per donor.

Here immunoSEQ multiplex PCR was the method, and the copy in TCRdb shows in-frame clones only, minus some. The top ten hold around 0.1% of the sample, which has 560,000 or so clones, about 95% seen once. The CDR3 sequence is 14 residues long. J gave up 4 bases and V 4 bases, and 7 bases lay outside the gene matches. Germline V gene lookup returns CDR1 SEHNR and CDR2 FQNEAQ (reference sequence). CD45RO negativity and positive selection for CCR7 defined naive CD8 cells, a population that excluded terminally differentiated effector memory CD45RA+ cells. The V call is TRBV7-9, the J call TRBJ2-7; TRBD1 matches at 7 bases. The sequence was obtained from a woman aged 25 to 39 in good health. Material for sequencing was naive CD8+ T cells sorted from blood. CDR3 DNA sequence: TGTGCCAGCAGCTCAACAGGGGAGAGGTACGAGCAGTACTTC. Its protein product is CASSSTGERYEQYF.